This T cell receptor (beta chain) derives from a study of blood T cell repertoires in COVID-19. Across the whole study: Some COVID-19 samples were acute and others convalescent; all came from the United States, Italy and Spain. The analysed material was cDNA or gDNA that came from T cells, B-cell-depleted T cells, or PBMCs.

In the original analysis: From reference gene primer amplification, estimates of nucleated cell counts were derived. TCRdb keeps only in-frame clones here, not all; method: immunoSEQ multiplex PCR. V and J calls and clone size are copied from that table; D and trimming were computed from the DNA. The sample records some 240,000 clones, about 88% being singletons. Sequenced material: peripheral blood. The origin of this receptor is a woman aged 40 to 50 who had recovered from COVID-19.

CDR3 coding DNA: TGTGCCAGCAGCTTCGACGGGGGGGCAGCGGCTTTCTTT. Protein sequence: CASSFDGGAAAFF. V and J are TRBV6-5 and TRBJ1-1, with D perhaps TRBD1 (6 bases). This CDR3 contains 13 residues. CDR1 is MNHEY and CDR2 is SVGAGI in the germline V gene. V was cut by 6 bases and J by 11 bases, with 19 bases left in between.